Detailed here is one TCR beta chain. Its antigen specificity is not known. No clone much larger than this one lies a single base away; base qualities are absent. In the paper's terms, the time point label means: patch test 3, about 24 weeks after DPC sensitization. The treatment or condition label of this sample denotes: therapeutic diphenylcyclopropenone sensitization with weekly scalp DPC. Blood at each patch-test visit was drawn before the patch test was applied. Patients were eligible if aged 18 to 70, diagnosed with alopecia and judged suitable for DPC therapy, and pregnant patients were excluded. Total RNA was extracted from unfractionated whole blood collected in Tempus Blood RNA tubes. These data are taken from a study of human T cells and chemical hapten exposure (dated by TCRdb to about 2021). Background for the entire study: For sensitization, 2% DPC in acetone was applied to a roughly 2 cm by roughly 2 cm area of upper inner arm skin. Patient blood was sampled pre-sensitization (week 0) and at 2, 6 and about 24 weeks after DPC sensitization. Throughout the study period of around 25 weeks, patients also received therapeutic DPC doses to the scalp every week. Blood for TCR sequencing was provided by twenty-nine alopecia patients at one to four time points (pre-sensitization, 2, 6 and 24 weeks). The patient cohort, mostly female, included alopecia areata with under or over 50% scalp involvement, alopecia totalis and alopecia universalis. Patch testing was performed on the upper back with Finn chambers containing 0.01% DPC, and the patch tests were scored after 6 days according to International Contact Dermatitis Research Group standards. Libraries were combined into a pool for sequencing, and differences in TCR yield between samples came mainly from small differences in library volumes within the pool. In alopecia patients, the study followed how the peripheral blood TCR repertoire changed in vivo over primary and secondary sensitization to diphenylcyclopropenone (DPC), a hapten. Overall results and qualifications from the work: A positive correlation was found between the number of PT1 expanded TCRs and patch test score, with significance reached at thresholds 8, 16 and 32 but not 4. Compared with pre-sensitization or healthy control sets, expanded TCRs formed significantly more large CDR3 similarity clusters, which is consistent with antigen-driven responses. No change with DPC sensitization was found in the number of TCRs above 1 in 1000 frequency, and no evidence of global repertoire structure alterations was found. Because all patients had alopecia, a presumed autoimmune disease, the immune response of the patients might differ from that of healthy individuals. After repeated subsampling, changes were observed in the strength of the expansion versus patch-test correlation and in the threshold at which the correlation became significant.

The library was generated by RACE. This sample was sequenced with a NextSeq 500. During library preparation, unique molecular identifiers were attached to individual cDNA molecules so that TCRs could be counted in a quantitative, reproducible way. From each blood RNA sample, both TCR alpha and TCR beta chains were sequenced. The study's own analysis went as follows. A median of roughly 100,000 TCRs per sample was observed, with a range of about 23,224 to 690,600. The Decombinator software suite was used to annotate the V, J and CDR3 of the TCR reads. For the PS versus PT1 abundance plots, all samples were subsampled to the same number of TCRs (28,000). Expanded TCRs were defined as absent before sensitization and observed at least eight times at the 2-week time point. TCRdb reworked the public reads: Q25 trimming with fastp, MiXCR clone assembly, productive beta chains retained. All rows with the same CDR3 protein become a single entry with the most common DNA and genes. These V and J calls are TCRdb output, not the study's own analysis. In this sample the table shows some 97,000 distinct CDR3 sequences, 25% to 35% of which occur a single time. The ten largest clones add up to 10% of the sample.

Here V drops 4 bases and J drops 0 bases, and the junction holds 4 bases not matched to any gene. CDR3 length: 15 amino acids, cysteine to phenylalanine. Only the CDR3 DNA stays, 45 bases, in frame from base 1. The germline V gene encodes CDR1 SEHNR and CDR2 FQNEAQ (reference sequence). The input for sequencing was whole blood, taken in connection with sensitization to the hapten diphenylcyclopropenone (DPC). The TCR sequence derives from a man in his forties or fifties with alopecia areata. Some clones in this sample may be carry-over from other donors' samples. Recombination joined TRBV7-9 with TRBJ2-3; TRBD1 aligns with 7 central bases. The CDR3 amino acid sequence is: CASSSRTGSTDTQYF. The sequenced DNA: TGTGCCAGCAGCTCCAGGACAGGAAGCACAGATACGCAGTATTTT. The full variable domain, with segments outside the CDR3 supplied by the reference TRBV7-9 and TRBJ2-3 proteins, appears as DTGVSQNPRHKITKRGQNVTFRCDPISEHNRLYWYRQTLGQGPEFLTYFQNEAQLEKSRLLSDRFSAERPKGSFSTLEIQRTEQGDSAMYLCASSSRTGSTDTQYFGPGTRLTVL.